This T cell receptor beta chain originates from a study of CD8+ T cells in alopecia areata. Following RNA extraction, reverse transcription yielded cDNA that acted as the sequencing template. Libraries were prepared by immunoSEQ multiplex PCR; TCRdb keeps only in-frame clonotypes and omits some of them. Among 140,000 or so clones listed, roughly 60% were seen once. General study results and limits: Higher clonality was seen in lesional scalp than in normal scalp, especially in alopecia totalis/universalis. TCR sharing across patients was less clear than in mice, possibly HLA-related.

For this clone: Its antigen is not identified.

V lost 4 bases and J lost 0, with 21 bases in between. CDR1 SQVTM and CDR2 ANQGSEA come from the germline V gene. CDR3 length equals 17 residues. The receptor's source is a human donor in good health. The gene calls are TRBV29-1 and TRBJ1-1, with no clear D. Sequencing used CD8+ T cells sorted from blood. CDR3 DNA sequence: TGCAGCGTTGTAGGGCGGGCAAGGGTAGGGTTGAACACTGAAGCTTTCTTT. It translates to CSVVGRARVGLNTEAFF.